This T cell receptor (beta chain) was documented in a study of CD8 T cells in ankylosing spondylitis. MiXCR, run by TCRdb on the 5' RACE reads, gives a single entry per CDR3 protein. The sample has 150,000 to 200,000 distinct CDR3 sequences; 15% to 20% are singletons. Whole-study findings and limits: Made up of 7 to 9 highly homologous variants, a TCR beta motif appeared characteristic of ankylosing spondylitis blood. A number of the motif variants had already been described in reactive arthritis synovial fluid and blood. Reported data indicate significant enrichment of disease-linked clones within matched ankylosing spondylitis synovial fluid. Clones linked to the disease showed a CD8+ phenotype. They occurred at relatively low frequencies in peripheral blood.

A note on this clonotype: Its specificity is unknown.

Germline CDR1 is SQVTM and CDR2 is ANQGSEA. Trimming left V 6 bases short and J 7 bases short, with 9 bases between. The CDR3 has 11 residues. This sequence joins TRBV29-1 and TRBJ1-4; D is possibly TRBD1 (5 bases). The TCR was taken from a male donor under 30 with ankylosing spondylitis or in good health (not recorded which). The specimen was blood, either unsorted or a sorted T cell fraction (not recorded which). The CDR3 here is CSVGGGEKLFF. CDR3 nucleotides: TGCAGCGTGGGCGGGGGTGAAAAACTGTTTTTT.